The sequence of this T cell receptor beta chain was determined in a study of T cell responses to AZD1222 COVID-19 vaccine. The assay was immunoSEQ multiplex PCR, and TCRdb's table has in-frame clones only and misses some. This sample has about 86,000 clones, with roughly 90% found just once. General study findings and limits: Every sample of the repertoires postdated the peak T cell response. Recipients of AZD1222 seropositive at baseline numbered only 5 or 6. The reported proportion of spike-specific TCRs targeting unmutated variant regions was nearly half.

Details on this clone: The antigen remains undetermined.

The clonotype was recovered from an adult in good health. This sample comprised peripheral blood, obtained on day 0 of AZD1222 vaccination.

Here the CDR3 reads CASSRRDRGLDEQFF. The CDR3 bases are TGTGCCAGCAGCCGCCGGGACAGGGGGCTTGATGAGCAGTTCTTC. The chain employs TRBV3-1 (or the pseudogene TRBV3-2) and TRBJ2-1; TRBD1 matches at 12 bases. The CDR3 length is 15 residues. Germline loops: CDR1 LGHDT, CDR2 YNNKEL (reference sequence). Trimming took 4 bases from V and 8 from J; bases not matched to a gene: 6.